This T cell receptor (beta chain) was obtained from a study of early T cells in non-severe SARS-CoV-2 infection. Background on the study: Bulk RNA taken from unsorted whole blood was sequenced, leaving chains unpaired. Points from the study as a whole: Anti-spike CD8 responses were favored by VDJdb matching, which missed private and CD4 specificities.

CDR3 length: 14 residues. Trimming removed 3 bases from V and 4 bases from J; junction bases left unmatched: 3. Germline CDR1 reads SNHLY; CDR2 reads FYNNEI. This clonotype was picked up a small number of times. What it binds is not known. Attached unique molecular identifiers marked individual cDNA molecules. In TCRdb, the 5' RACE reads were re-called with MiXCR into one record per CDR3 protein. The sample lists some 57,000 distinct CDR3 sequences, roughly 13% occurring once. The chain employs TRBV2 and TRBJ2-3, with TRBD1 matching 8 bases. This TCR was sampled from an adult who was a healthcare worker with PCR-confirmed SARS-CoV-2 infection or an uninfected control (not recorded which). What was sequenced was whole blood. CDR3 bases: TGTGCCAGCAGTGACCAGGGGGCTGCAGATACGCAGTATTTT. Translation: CASSDQGAADTQYF.